This TCR beta chain stems from a study of shared clonotypes between healthy human individuals. Findings and caveats of the study: In general, naive subsets displayed greater estimated richness than memory subsets did.

The germline V and J ends were trimmed by 6 bases and 1 base, with 16 bases remaining between them. The CDR3 covers 15 residues. Per germline, CDR1 SGHRS and CDR2 YFSETQ. The donor cohort consisted entirely of Caucasian adults residing in Nashville, Tennessee. A remark on this clone: Its specificity is unknown.

Deep was the level at which the assay was run. For sorted subsets, about 200 ng DNA per replicate equaled about 30,000 T cell genomes. Data came from immunoSEQ multiplex PCR; TCRdb stores just in-frame clones and leaves some out. The sample consists of some 2.4 million clones, 90% to 95% of them appearing once. The receptor's source is a man younger than 35 in good health. Some clones in this sample may be carry-over from other donors' samples. This chain connects TRBV5-1 to TRBJ1-1; D is uncertain. The sample taken for sequencing was naive CD4+ T cells from PBMCs. Stated subset: CD45RA+ positively selected. CDR3 sequence reads: CASTDTRGSNTEAFF. The CDR3 nucleotides read TGCGCCAGCACCGATACGCGGGGTTCGAACACTGAAGCTTTCTTT.